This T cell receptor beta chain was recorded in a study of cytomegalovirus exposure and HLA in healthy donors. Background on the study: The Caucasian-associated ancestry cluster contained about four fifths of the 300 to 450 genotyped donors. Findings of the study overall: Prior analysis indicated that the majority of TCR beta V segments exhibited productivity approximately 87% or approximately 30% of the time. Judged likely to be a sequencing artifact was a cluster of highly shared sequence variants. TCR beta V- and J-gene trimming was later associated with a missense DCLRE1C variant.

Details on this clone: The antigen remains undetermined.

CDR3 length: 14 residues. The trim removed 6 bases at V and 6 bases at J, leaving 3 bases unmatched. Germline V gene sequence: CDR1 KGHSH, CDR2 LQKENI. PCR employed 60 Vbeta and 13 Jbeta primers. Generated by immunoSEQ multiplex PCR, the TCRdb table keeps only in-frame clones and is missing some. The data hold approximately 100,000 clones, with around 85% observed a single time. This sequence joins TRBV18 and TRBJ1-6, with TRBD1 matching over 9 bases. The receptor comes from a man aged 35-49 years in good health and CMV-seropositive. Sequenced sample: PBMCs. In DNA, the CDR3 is TGTGCCAGCTCCTTGGACAGGGGTAATTCACCCCTCCACTTT. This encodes CASSLDRGNSPLHF.